A selection of T cell receptor beta chains follows, all from one sample in a study of identical twins. TCRdb analysed the 5' RACE reads with MiXCR anew, one entry per CDR3 protein. The sample carries roughly 220,000 distinct CDR3 sequences, 6.5% recorded once. The same data also went into a second study, on T cells expressing NK-cell markers.

The sample consisted of CD8+ T cells sorted from blood. These receptor sequences come from a woman aged 18-29 years in good health. Each CDR3 is given with its conserved first and last residue. The D gene is left open where the match is weak. The size of a clone is reported for some rows only, either as once, few or many, or as a class for expanded clones.

V	D	size	J	DNA	CDR3
TRBV6-1	.	few	TRBJ1-4	TGTGCCAGCACCGCGGTGGGGGAGTTGGAAAAACTGTTTTTT	CASTAVGELEKLFF
TRBV7-6	TRBD2	few	TRBJ2-3	TGTGCCAGCAGCACAGGACTAGCGGGAGGGCCTGTAGGGAATACGCAGTATTTT	CASSTGLAGGPVGNTQYF
TRBV11-2	.	.	TRBJ2-3	TGTGCCAGCAGCTTCCCGGGACGCACAGATACGCAGTATTTT	CASSFPGRTDTQYF
TRBV9	TRBD1	few	TRBJ1-2	TGTGCCAGCAGCGAGACAGGGGGGGGAGGCTACACCTTC	CASSETGGGGYTF
TRBV5-1	.	many	TRBJ2-2	TGCGCCAGCACCCCGGGCACGGAGCTGTTTTTT	CASTPGTELFF
TRBV6-2/TRBV6-3	.	few	TRBJ1-1	TGTGCCAGCACCAGCATGGGGGACACCTTGAACACTGAAGCTTTCTTT	CASTSMGDTLNTEAFF
TRBV5-1	.	.	TRBJ1-2	TGCGCCAGCAGCTGGGTCAGTCGAGAATATGGCTACACCTTC	CASSWVSREYGYTF
TRBV6-2/TRBV6-3	.	many	TRBJ2-1	TGTGCCAGCAGTTACTGGCTAACCCAGCAGTTCTTC	CASSYWLTQQFF
TRBV12-3/TRBV12-4	TRBD2	.	TRBJ2-3	TGTGCCAGCCGCCTGGCGGGGGGGCAATTCGTAGATACGCAGTATTTT	CASRLAGGQFVDTQYF
TRBV10-3	.	many	TRBJ2-5	TGTGCCATCAGGAGAGCGGAGCAAGAGACCCAGTACTTC	CAIRRAEQETQYF
TRBV6-1	.	few	TRBJ1-2	TGTGCCAGCAGCTCGATCGGGACCTTGGGCTACACCTTC	CASSSIGTLGYTF
TRBV30	.	.	TRBJ1-1	TGTGCCTGGAGTAGACCCGGGGGGTCAGAAGCTTTCTTT	CAWSRPGGSEAFF
TRBV3-1	.	few	TRBJ1-1	TGTGCCAGCAGCCTAACCCGACCAGAGGCTGAAGCTTTCTTT	CASSLTRPEAEAFF
TRBV19	.	.	TRBJ1-1	TGTGCCAGTAGTATAACCCTAAACACTGAAGCTTTCTTT	CASSITLNTEAFF
TRBV11-2	.	few	TRBJ2-7	TGTGCCAGCAGCGTTGGGCAACGGAGATACGAGCAGTACTTC	CASSVGQRRYEQYF
TRBV5-1	.	many	TRBJ1-1	TGCGCCAGCAGCTCAAGGACCAGAAATGGTGAAGCTTTCTTT	CASSSRTRNGEAFF
TRBV11-2	TRBD2	few	TRBJ2-1	TGTGCCAGCTTGGGACTAGCCGGTGTTGAGCAGTTCTTC	CASLGLAGVEQFF
TRBV12-3/TRBV12-4	.	many	TRBJ1-3	TGTGCCAGCAGCATCGGTTCTGGAAACACCATATATTTT	CASSIGSGNTIYF
TRBV5-1	TRBD1	.	TRBJ2-3	TGCGCCAGCACCTCTGGTACGGCCCGCCGGGACAGTCCCACAGATACGCAGTATTTT	CASTSGTARRDSPTDTQYF
TRBV9	.	.	TRBJ1-1	TGTGCCAGCAGCGAGAGTTCGGGGGGAGTTGAAGCTTTCTTT	CASSESSGGVEAFF
TRBV4-2	TRBD2	few	TRBJ2-5	TGTGCCAGCAGCCAAAGGACTAGCGGGGGACAAGGGGAGACCCAGTACTTC	CASSQRTSGGQGETQYF
TRBV6-1	.	few	TRBJ2-7	TGTGCCAGCAGGGAACCGAAAGACAGGCGCCACGAGCAGTACTTC	CASREPKDRRHEQYF
TRBV16	.	many	TRBJ2-1	TGTGCCAGCAGCCTAGGGCCTACGGGTGAGCAGTTCTTC	CASSLGPTGEQFF
TRBV3-1	.	.	TRBJ1-3	TGTGCCAGCAGCGGCGAAGGGACGGAAGGGAGTATTGGAAACACCATATATTTT	CASSGEGTEGSIGNTIYF
TRBV12-3/TRBV12-4	TRBD2	few	TRBJ2-5	TGTGCCAGCAGCTTGAGGATGACTAGCGGGGCCCAAGAGACCCAGTACTTC	CASSLRMTSGAQETQYF
TRBV29-1	TRBD1	many	TRBJ2-7	TGCAGCGTTGACGAGGGGGCGCTAGGCGAGCAGTACTTC	CSVDEGALGEQYF
TRBV7-9	TRBD2	.	TRBJ2-3	TGTGCCAGCAGCCCCGGACTAGCGAGGGAGCGCACAGATACGCAGTATTTT	CASSPGLARERTDTQYF
TRBV5-1	TRBD2	.	TRBJ2-3	TGCGCCAGCAGCACGGGACTAGGGGGAGATACGCAGTATTTT	CASSTGLGGDTQYF
TRBV5-4	.	.	TRBJ2-3	TGTGCCTATTGGGAGCGGACAGATACGCAGTATTTT	CAYWERTDTQYF
TRBV9	TRBD1	few	TRBJ1-1	TGTGCCAGCAGCTCACAGGGGCGGGACACTGAAGCTTTCTTT	CASSSQGRDTEAFF
TRBV9	.	few	TRBJ2-7	TGTGCCAGCAGCGCGGGGGTGACTAGCGAGCAGTACTTC	CASSAGVTSEQYF
TRBV3-1	TRBD2	few	TRBJ2-3	TGTGCCAGCAGCCACCAGCGGGGCCCTAGCACAGATACGCAGTATTTT	CASSHQRGPSTDTQYF
TRBV5-6	.	many	TRBJ2-1	TGTGCCAGCAGCTTGGGACAGTCCTACAATGAGCAGTTCTTC	CASSLGQSYNEQFF
TRBV27	.	many	TRBJ2-7	TGTGCCAGCAGTCCCGCCGGGACGAGCTACGAGCAGTACTTC	CASSPAGTSYEQYF
TRBV25-1	.	few	TRBJ2-6	TGTGCCAGCAGTGAATCGCTAGCCAGGTACCCTGGGGCCAACGTCCTGACTTTC	CASSESLARYPGANVLTF
TRBV19	.	few	TRBJ2-3	TGTGCCAGTAGTATAAGTGGCAGAGACACAGATACGCAGTATTTT	CASSISGRDTDTQYF
TRBV25-1	.	few	TRBJ2-7	TGTGCCAGCAGTGGGCCGACGGTCTGGGACGAGCAGTACTTC	CASSGPTVWDEQYF
TRBV4-2	.	.	TRBJ2-5	TGTGCCAGCAGCCAAGAGGAGGGAACGTACCAAGAGACCCAGTACTTC	CASSQEEGTYQETQYF
TRBV12-3/TRBV12-4	.	many	TRBJ1-2	TGTGCCAGCAGTTGGGCCCGGGGGGGCTATGGCTACACCTTC	CASSWARGGYGYTF
TRBV11-3	.	.	TRBJ2-7	TGTGCCAGCAGCTTCCCTAGCTCCATCTACGAGCAGTACTTC	CASSFPSSIYEQYF
TRBV4-3	TRBD2	.	TRBJ2-5	TGCGCCAGCAGCCATAGCGGGAGCGGCGAGACCCAGTACTTC	CASSHSGSGETQYF
TRBV27	.	.	TRBJ2-6	TGTGCCAGCAGTTTCCTCTCTGGGGCCAACGTCCTGACTTTC	CASSFLSGANVLTF
TRBV12-3/TRBV12-4	TRBD1	.	TRBJ2-1	TGTGCCAGCAGGGGGGACAGCCACAATGAGCAGTTCTTC	CASRGDSHNEQFF